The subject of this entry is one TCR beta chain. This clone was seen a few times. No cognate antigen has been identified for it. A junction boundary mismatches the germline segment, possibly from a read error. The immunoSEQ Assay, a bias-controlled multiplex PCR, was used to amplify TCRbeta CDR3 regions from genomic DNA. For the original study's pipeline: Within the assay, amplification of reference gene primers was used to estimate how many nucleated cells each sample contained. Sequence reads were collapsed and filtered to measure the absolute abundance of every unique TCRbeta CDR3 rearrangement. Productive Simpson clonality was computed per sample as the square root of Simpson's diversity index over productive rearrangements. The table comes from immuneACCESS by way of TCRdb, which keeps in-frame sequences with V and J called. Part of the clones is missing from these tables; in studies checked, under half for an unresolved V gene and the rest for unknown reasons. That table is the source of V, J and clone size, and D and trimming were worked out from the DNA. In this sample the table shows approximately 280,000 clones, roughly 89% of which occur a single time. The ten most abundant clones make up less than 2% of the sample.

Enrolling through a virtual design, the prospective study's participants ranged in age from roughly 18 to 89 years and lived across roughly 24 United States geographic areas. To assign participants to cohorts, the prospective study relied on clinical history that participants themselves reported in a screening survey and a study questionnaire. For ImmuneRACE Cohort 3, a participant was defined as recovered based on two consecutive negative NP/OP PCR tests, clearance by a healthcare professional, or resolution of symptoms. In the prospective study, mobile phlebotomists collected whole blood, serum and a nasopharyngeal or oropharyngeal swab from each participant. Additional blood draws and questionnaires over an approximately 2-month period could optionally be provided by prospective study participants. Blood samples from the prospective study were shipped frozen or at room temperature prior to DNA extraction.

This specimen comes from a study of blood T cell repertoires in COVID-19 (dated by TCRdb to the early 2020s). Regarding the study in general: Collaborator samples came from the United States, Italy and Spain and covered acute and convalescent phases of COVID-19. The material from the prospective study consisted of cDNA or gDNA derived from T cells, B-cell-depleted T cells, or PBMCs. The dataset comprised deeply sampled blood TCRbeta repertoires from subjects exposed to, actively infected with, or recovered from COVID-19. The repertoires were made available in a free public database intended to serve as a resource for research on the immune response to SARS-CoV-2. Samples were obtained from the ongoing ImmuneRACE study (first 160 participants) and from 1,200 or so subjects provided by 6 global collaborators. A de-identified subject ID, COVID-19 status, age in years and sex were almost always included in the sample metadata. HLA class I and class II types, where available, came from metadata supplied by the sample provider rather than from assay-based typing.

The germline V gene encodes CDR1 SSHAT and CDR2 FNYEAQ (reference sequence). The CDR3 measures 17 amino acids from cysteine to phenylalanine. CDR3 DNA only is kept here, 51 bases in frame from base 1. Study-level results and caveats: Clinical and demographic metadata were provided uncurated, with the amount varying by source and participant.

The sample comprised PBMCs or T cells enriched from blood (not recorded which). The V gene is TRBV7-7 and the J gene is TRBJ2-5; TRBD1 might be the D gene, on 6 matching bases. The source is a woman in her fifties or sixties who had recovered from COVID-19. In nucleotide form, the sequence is TGTGCTAGCAGCTTAGGGAGAACTGTAACAGGGCAAGAGACCCAGTACTTC. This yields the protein CASSLGRTVTGQETQYF.